Each of the 14 T cell receptor beta chains below was sequenced from the same sample in a study of cytomegalovirus exposure and HLA in healthy donors. PCR was performed using 60 Vbeta and 13 Jbeta primers. Repertoires were generated with immunoSEQ multiplex PCR, while TCRdb's copy carries only in-frame clones and drops some. The profile shows roughly 100,000 clones, 65% to 75% of them singletons. The material sequenced was PBMCs. These receptors all stem from a man in his forties in good health and CMV-seropositive.

The CDR3 DNA sequence: TGTGCCATCCCCCGCCGGGACAGAAACACCGGGGAGCTGTTTTTT. Its translation: CAIPRRDRNTGELFF. The rearrangement links TRBV6-1 to TRBJ2-2; 7 nucleotides align to TRBD1. There are 15 residues in the CDR3. Germline CDR1 is MNHNS and CDR2 is SASEGT. J lost 2 bases, V lost 10 bases, and 10 bases had no gene match.

The chain is built from TRBV30 and TRBJ2-6, with 13 nucleotides matching TRBD2. Trimming removed 3 bases from V and 2 bases from J; junction bases left unmatched: 7. Germline V gives CDR1 GTSNPN, CDR2 SVGIG (reference sequence). The CDR3 contains 18 residues. CDR3 DNA: TGTGCCTGGAGCGGGGGGACTAGCGGGAATACTGGGGCCAACGTCCTGACTTTC. It specifies CAWSGGTSGNTGANVLTF.

This rearrangement joins TRBV7-9 to TRBJ2-3; TRBD2 matches 7 bases. Per germline, CDR1 SEHNR and CDR2 FQNEAQ (reference sequence). Trimming at V came to 8 bases and at J to 0 bases, leaving 8 bases not matched to a gene. The CDR3 is made up of 15 amino acids. The CDR3 DNA reads as TGTGCCAGCCCTCCTACTAGCGTCAGCACAGATACGCAGTATTTT. Translated: CASPPTSVSTDTQYF.

The chain joins TRBV23-1 to TRBJ1-5; no clear D gene. TRBV23-1 is marked as an open reading frame, function uncertain. The CDR3 contains 15 residues. With 0 bases removed from V and 0 bases from J, the gap between germline ends came to 6 bases. Here the CDR3 DNA reads TGCGCCAGCAGTCAATCGTCATTTAGCAATCAGCCCCAGCATTTT. This codes for CASSQSSFSNQPQHF.

This sequence joins TRBV6-1 and TRBJ2-4, with D possibly being TRBD2 (6 bases). Trimming took off 5 bases at V and 4 bases at J, with 12 bases between the two ends. The germline V gene has CDR1 MNHNS and CDR2 SASEGT. The CDR3 is 14 residues long. CDR3 coding DNA: TGTGCCAGCAGTTCATGGGAGGTGAAAAACATTCAGTACTTC. It specifies CASSSWEVKNIQYF.

J is TRBJ2-4 and V is TRBV10-1; D is possibly TRBD2 (5 bases). V lost 0 bases to trimming and J lost 9 bases, with 9 bases between them. Germline CDR1 reads WNHNN; CDR2 reads SYGVQD (reference sequence). This CDR3 has 13 residues. CDR3 bases: TGCGCCAGCAGTGAGTCCAGAGAGGGCATTCAGTACTTC. Translation gives CASSESREGIQYF.

This clone was counted once. The chain has TRBV7-9 and TRBJ2-1; 15 nucleotides agree with TRBD2. This CDR3 has 16 residues. The V and J ends lost 1 base and 10 bases, in that order; junction bases with no gene match: 5. Germline CDR1 SEHNR, CDR2 FQNEAQ (reference sequence). CDR3 coding DNA: TGTGCCAGCAGCTTAGGGACTAGCGGGAGGGCCGGGGAGCAGTTCTTC. Amino acids: CASSLGTSGRAGEQFF.

CDR3 amino acids: CASSLVRREGLETQYF. In DNA form, the CDR3 reads TGCGCCAGCAGCTTGGTGCGGCGGGAGGGCCTAGAGACCCAGTACTTC. V gene TRBV5-1 combines with J gene TRBJ2-5, with 9 bases aligning to TRBD2. The CDR3 contains 16 residues. Germline lookup yields CDR1 SGHRS and CDR2 YFSETQ. J was trimmed by 4 bases and V by 0 bases; bases with no gene match: 7.

This clone appeared a single time. The chain combines TRBV27 with TRBJ1-2, with a tentative D call TRBD1 (5 bases). Per the germline V gene, CDR1 is MNHEY and CDR2 is SMNVEV (reference sequence). CDR3 length: 14 residues. With 6 bases removed from V and 4 bases from J, the gap between germline ends came to 15 bases. CDR3 in amino acids: CASSPIGVSYGYTF. The CDR3 DNA sequence: TGTGCCAGCAGCCCCATAGGGGTGAGCTATGGCTACACCTTC.

CDR3 sequence (DNA): TGTGCCAGCAGCCCGGACAGAAATGAGCAGTTCTTC. Residues: CASSPDRNEQFF. The chain is built from TRBV5-4 and TRBJ2-1; D might be TRBD1 (6 bases). Germline values: CDR1 SGHNT, CDR2 YYREEE (reference sequence). This CDR3 is built from 12 residues. V shed 4 bases and J shed 7 bases, with 9 bases lying between them.

This chain uses TRBV28 with TRBJ1-2, with D hard to call. In germline, CDR1 is MDHEN, CDR2 SYDVKM. The V and J ends lost 2 bases and 3 bases respectively, with 7 bases between them. The CDR3 loop spans 13 amino acids. CDR3 nucleotide sequence: TGTGCCAGCAGTTTAGAGGGCTACTATGGCTACACCTTC. Translating it yields CASSLEGYYGYTF.

CDR3 nucleotides: TGTGCCAGTAGAGGGAATGGACAGGGGGAAGAGACCCAGTACTTC. Amino acid sequence: CASRGNGQGEETQYF. This chain joins TRBV19 and TRBJ2-5, with 10 bases matching TRBD1. The CDR3 loop spans 15 amino acids. Looked up from germline, CDR1 is LNHDA and CDR2 is SQIVND (reference sequence). The ends lost 6 bases at V and 3 bases at J; junction bases unmatched: 7.

This chain links TRBV5-6 with TRBJ1-2; D may be TRBD1 (6 bases). With 5 bases removed from V and 5 bases from J, the gap between germline ends came to 7 bases. CDR3 size: 11 residues. The germline CDR1 and CDR2 sequences are SGHDT and YYEEEE. CDR3: CASRRGYGYTF. The CDR3 coding sequence is TGTGCCAGCAGGAGGGGGTATGGCTACACCTTC.

The V gene is TRBV27, the J gene TRBJ2-7, with 10 nucleotides matching TRBD2. The CDR3 totals 15 residues. J lost 5 bases, V lost 6 bases, and 10 bases had no gene match. Germline lookup yields CDR1 MNHEY and CDR2 SMNVEV (reference sequence). This chain's CDR3 is CASRYIAGGMNEQYF. In nucleotides, the CDR3 is TGTGCCAGCAGGTACATAGCGGGAGGAATGAACGAGCAGTACTTC.